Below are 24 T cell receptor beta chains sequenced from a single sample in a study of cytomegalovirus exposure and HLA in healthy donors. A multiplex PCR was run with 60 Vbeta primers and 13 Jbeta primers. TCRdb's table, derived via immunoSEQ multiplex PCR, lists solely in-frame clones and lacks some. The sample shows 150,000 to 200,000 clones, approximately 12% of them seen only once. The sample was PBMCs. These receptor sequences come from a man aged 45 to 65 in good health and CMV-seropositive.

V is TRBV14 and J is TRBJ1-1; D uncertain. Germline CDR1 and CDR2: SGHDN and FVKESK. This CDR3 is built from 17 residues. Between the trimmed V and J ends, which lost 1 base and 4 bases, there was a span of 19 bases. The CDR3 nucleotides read TGTGCCAGCAGCCAAGGTAGCCGGATGCGGAGGACCACTGAAGCTTTCTTT. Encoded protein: CASSQGSRMRRTTEAFF.

CDR3: CASSPAGHSYEQYF. Written as DNA, the CDR3 is TGCGCCAGCAGCCCAGCAGGGCACAGCTACGAGCAGTACTTC. The rearrangement joins TRBV5-1 to TRBJ2-7; D perhaps matches TRBD1 (5 bases). The CDR3 is 14 amino acids. Germline assignment: CDR1 SGHRS and CDR2 YFSETQ. Trimming removed 4 bases at V and 3 bases at J, with 14 bases between.

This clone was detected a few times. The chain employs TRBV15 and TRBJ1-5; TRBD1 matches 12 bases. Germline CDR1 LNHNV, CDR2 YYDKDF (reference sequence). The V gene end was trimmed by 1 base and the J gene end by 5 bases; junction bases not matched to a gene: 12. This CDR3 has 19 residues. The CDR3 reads CATSRVPGQGARPDQPQHF. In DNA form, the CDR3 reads TGTGCCACCAGCAGAGTCCCGGGACAGGGGGCGAGGCCAGATCAGCCCCAGCATTTT.

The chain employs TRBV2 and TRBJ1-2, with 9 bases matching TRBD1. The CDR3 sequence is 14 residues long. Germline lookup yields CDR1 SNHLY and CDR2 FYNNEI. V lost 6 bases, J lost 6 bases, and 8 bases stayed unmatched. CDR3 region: CASSEGTGWDGYTF. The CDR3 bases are TGTGCCAGCAGCGAGGGGACAGGGTGGGATGGCTACACCTTC.

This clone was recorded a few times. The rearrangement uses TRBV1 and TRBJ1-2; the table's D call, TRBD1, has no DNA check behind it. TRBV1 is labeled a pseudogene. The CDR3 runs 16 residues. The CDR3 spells CTSSKKMQESNYGYTF. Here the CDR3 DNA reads TGCACCAGCAGCAAAAAGATGCAGGAATCTAACTATGGCTACACCTTC.

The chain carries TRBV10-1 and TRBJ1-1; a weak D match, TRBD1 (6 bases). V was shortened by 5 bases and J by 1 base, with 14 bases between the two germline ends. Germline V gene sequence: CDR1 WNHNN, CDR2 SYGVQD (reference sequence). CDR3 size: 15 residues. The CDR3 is CASSPNRAGNTEAFF. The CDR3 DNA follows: TGCGCCAGCAGTCCGAACAGGGCGGGGAACACTGAAGCTTTCTTT.

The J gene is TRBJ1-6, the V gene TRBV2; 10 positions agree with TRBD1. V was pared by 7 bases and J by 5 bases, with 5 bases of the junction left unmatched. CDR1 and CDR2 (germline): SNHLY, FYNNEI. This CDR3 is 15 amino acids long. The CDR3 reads CASTRQGADNSPLHF. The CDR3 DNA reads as TGTGCCAGCACACGACAGGGGGCTGATAATTCACCCCTCCACTTT. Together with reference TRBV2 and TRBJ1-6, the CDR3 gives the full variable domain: EPEVTQTPSHQVTQMGQEVILRCVPISNHLYFYWYRQILGQKVEFLVSFYNNEISEKSEIFDDQFSVERPDGSNFTLKIRSTKLEDSAMYFCASTRQGADNSPLHFGNGTRLTVT.

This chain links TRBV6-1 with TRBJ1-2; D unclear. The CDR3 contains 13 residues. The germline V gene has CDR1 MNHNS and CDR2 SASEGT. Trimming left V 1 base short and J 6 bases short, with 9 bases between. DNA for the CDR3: TGTGCCAGCAGTGAAGGCGCTAGACATGGCTACACCTTC. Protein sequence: CASSEGARHGYTF.

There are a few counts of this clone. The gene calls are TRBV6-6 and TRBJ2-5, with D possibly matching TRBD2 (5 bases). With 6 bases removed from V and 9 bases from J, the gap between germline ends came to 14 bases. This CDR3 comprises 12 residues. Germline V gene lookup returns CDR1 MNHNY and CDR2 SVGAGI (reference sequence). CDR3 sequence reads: CASSSPSGAQYF. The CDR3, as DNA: TGTGCCAGCAGCTCCCCTTCCGGGGCCCAGTACTTC.

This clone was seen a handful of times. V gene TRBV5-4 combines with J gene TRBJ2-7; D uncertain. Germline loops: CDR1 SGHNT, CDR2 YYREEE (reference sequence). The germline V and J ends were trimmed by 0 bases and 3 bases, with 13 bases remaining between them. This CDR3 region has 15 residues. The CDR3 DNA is TGTGCCAGCAGCTTGGATGAGGCAGCCTACTACGAGCAGTACTTC. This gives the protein CASSLDEAAYYEQYF.

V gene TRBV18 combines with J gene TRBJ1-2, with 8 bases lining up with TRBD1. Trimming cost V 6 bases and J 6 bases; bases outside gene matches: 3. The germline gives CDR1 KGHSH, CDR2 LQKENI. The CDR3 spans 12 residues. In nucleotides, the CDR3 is TGTGCCAGCTCCCCGGGACAGGATGGCTACACCTTC. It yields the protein CASSPGQDGYTF.

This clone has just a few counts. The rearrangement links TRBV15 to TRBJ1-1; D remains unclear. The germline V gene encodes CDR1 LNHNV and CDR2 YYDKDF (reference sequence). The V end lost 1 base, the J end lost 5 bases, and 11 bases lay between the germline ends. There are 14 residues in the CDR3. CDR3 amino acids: CATSRGRFRTEAFF. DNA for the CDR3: TGTGCCACCAGCAGAGGGCGGTTTAGGACTGAAGCTTTCTTT.

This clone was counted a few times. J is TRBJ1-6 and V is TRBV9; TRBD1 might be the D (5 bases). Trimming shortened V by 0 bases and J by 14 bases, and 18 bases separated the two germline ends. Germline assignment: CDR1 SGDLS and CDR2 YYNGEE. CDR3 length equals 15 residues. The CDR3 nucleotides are TGTGCCAGCAGCGTAGTGGGGGTCGGGGAGCGGGCCCTCCACTTT. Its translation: CASSVVGVGERALHF.

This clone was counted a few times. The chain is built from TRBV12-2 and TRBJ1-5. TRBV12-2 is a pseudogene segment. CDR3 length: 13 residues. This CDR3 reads CASRLEDCKPQHF. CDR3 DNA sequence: TGTGCAAGTCGCTTAGAGGACTGCAAGCCCCAGCATTTT.

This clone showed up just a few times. Written as DNA, the CDR3 is TGTGCCAGTAGTAGGGGGGGGGCTGGTCAGCCCCAGCATTTT. It codes for CASSRGGAGQPQHF. This chain links TRBV19 with TRBJ1-5; D possibly corresponds to TRBD1 (6 bases). V shed 4 bases and J shed 6 bases, with 13 bases lying between them. CDR3 length: 14 amino acids. The germline gives CDR1 LNHDA, CDR2 SQIVND (reference sequence).

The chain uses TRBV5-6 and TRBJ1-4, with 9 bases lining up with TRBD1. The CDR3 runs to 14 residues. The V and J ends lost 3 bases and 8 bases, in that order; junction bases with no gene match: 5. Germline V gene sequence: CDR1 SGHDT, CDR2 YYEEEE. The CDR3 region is CASSSGTGYEKLFF. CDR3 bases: TGTGCCAGCAGCTCCGGGACAGGGTACGAAAAACTGTTTTTT. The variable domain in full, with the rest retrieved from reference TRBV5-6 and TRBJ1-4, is DAGVTQSPTHLIKTRGQQVTLRCSPKSGHDTVSWYQQALGQGPQFIFQYYEEEERQRGNFPDRFSGHQFPNYSSELNVNALLLGDSALYLCASSSGTGYEKLFFGSGTQLSVL.

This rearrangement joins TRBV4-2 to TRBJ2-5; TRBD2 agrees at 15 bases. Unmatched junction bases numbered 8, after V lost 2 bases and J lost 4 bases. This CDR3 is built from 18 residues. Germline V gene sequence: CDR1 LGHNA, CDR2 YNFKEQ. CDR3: CASSQLRTSGGAGETQYF. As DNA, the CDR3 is TGTGCCAGCAGCCAACTCCGGACTAGCGGGGGGGCGGGAGAGACCCAGTACTTC.

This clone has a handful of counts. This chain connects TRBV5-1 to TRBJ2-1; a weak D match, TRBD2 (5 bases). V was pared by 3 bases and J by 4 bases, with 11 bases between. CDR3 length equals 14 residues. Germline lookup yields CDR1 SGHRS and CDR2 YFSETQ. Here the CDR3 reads CASSYASGYNEQFF. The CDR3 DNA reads TGCGCCAGCAGCTACGCTTCGGGGTACAATGAGCAGTTCTTC. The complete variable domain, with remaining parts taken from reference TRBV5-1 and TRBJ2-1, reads KAGVTQTPRYLIKTRGQQVTLSCSPISGHRSVSWYQQTPGQGLQFLFEYFSETQRNKGNFPGRFSGRQFSNSRSEMNVSTLELGDSALYLCASSYASGYNEQFFGPGTRLTVL.

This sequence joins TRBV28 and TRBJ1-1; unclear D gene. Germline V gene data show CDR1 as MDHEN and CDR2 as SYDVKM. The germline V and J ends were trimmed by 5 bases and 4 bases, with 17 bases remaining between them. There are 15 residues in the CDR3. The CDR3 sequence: CASSIPGRVFTEAFF. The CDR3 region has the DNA TGTGCCAGCAGTATCCCTGGGAGGGTTTTCACTGAAGCTTTCTTT.

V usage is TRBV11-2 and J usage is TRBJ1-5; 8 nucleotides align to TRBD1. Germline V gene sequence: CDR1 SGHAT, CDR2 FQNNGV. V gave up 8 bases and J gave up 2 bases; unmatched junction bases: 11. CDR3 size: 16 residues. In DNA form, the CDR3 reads TGTGCCAGCTCAGGGGGCCGTGGAAAAGGCAATCAGCCCCAGCATTTT. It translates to CASSGGRGKGNQPQHF.

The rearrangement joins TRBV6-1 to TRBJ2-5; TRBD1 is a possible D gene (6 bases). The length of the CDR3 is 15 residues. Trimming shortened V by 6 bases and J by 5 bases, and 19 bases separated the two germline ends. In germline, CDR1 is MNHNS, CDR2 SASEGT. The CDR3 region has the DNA TGTGCCAGCAGCTCCGCGATAGGGGGATTCGAGACCCAGTACTTC. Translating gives CASSSAIGGFETQYF.

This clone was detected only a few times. CDR3 loop: CARDKGTVYNQPQHF. Written as DNA, the CDR3 is TGTGCCAGGGACAAGGGGACAGTATACAATCAGCCCCAGCATTTT. The chain uses TRBV25-1 and TRBJ1-5; 7 bases line up with TRBD1. Trimming took 9 bases from V and 3 from J; bases not matched to a gene: 11. Germline CDR1 MGHDK, CDR2 SYGVNS. The CDR3 length is 15 residues.

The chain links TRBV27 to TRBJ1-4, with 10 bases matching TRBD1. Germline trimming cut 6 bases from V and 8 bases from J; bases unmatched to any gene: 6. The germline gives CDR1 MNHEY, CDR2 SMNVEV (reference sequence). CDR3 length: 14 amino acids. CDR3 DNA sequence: TGTGCCAGCAGACCCGGGACAGGGGTCGAAAAACTGTTTTTT. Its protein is CASRPGTGVEKLFF.

The CDR3 DNA sequence: TGTGCCAGCAGCCAAGTCGACAGGGAAAGAGCTTTCTTT. Translated, it gives CASSQVDRERAFF. The V call is TRBV14, the J call TRBJ1-1; TRBD1 aligns across 7 bases. The CDR3 extends over 13 amino acids. J lost 10 bases, V lost 1 base, and 6 bases had no gene match. CDR1 is SGHDN and CDR2 is FVKESK in the germline V gene.